The 24 T cell receptor beta chains below come from one sample, sequenced in a study of CD8 T cells in Susac syndrome. Random hexamers primed reverse transcription of about 0.5 to 1 ug RNA. TCRdb used MiXCR to reprocess the immunoSEQ multiplex PCR reads, holding one entry per CDR3 protein. Counted here are about 100,000 distinct CDR3 sequences, 90% to 95% occurring once; the ten biggest clones make up around 0.31%. The sequenced material came from CD8+ T cells from PBMCs. The receptors here all came from a human donor in good health.

The V call is TRBV12-5, the J call TRBJ2-3; D gene uncertain. This CDR3 region has 16 residues. The V end lost 3 bases, the J end lost 0 bases, and 13 bases lay between the germline ends. Germline assignment: CDR1 LGHNT and CDR2 FRNRAP. CDR3 coding DNA: TGTGCTAGTGGTTTCCCCCTCAGCTATAGCACAGATACGCAGTATTTT. This sequence encodes CASGFPLSYSTDTQYF.

The chain uses TRBV29-1 and TRBJ2-1; TRBD2 might be the D (6 bases). The CDR3 has 16 amino acids. Germline values: CDR1 SQVTM, CDR2 ANQGSEA. Trimming left V 0 bases short and J 0 bases short, with 12 bases between. The CDR3 sequence: CSVEDAGGSSYNEQFF. The DNA for the CDR3 is TGCAGCGTTGAAGATGCCGGGGGAAGCTCCTACAATGAGCAGTTCTTC.

This sequence joins TRBV9 and TRBJ2-2; D remains unclear. The CDR3 spans 13 residues. Looked up from germline, CDR1 is SGDLS and CDR2 is YYNGEE. V lost 1 base and J 5 bases, leaving 6 bases between the germline ends. CDR3 sequence (DNA): TGTGCCAGCAGCGTAAGCCAAACCGGGGAGCTGTTTTTT. Translation: CASSVSQTGELFF.

The V gene is TRBV20-1, the J gene TRBJ1-1, with 10 bases matching TRBD1. Germline loops: CDR1 DFQATT, CDR2 SNEGSKA (reference sequence). Trimming took 1 base from V and 6 from J; bases not matched to a gene: 5. CDR3 size: 14 residues. The CDR3 coding sequence is TGCAGTGCTAGAGGAGGGACAGGGGTACCTGAAGCTTTCTTT. This sequence encodes CSARGGTGVPEAFF.

This sequence joins TRBV18 and TRBJ2-3; 7 positions match TRBD2. J gave up 4 bases and V 3 bases, and 10 bases lay outside the gene matches. There are 16 residues in the CDR3. The germline CDR1 and CDR2 sequences are KGHSH and LQKENI. CDR3 DNA sequence: TGTGCCAGCTCACCCCGGGAGGCTGGAGACGCAGATACGCAGTATTTT. This gives the protein CASSPREAGDADTQYF. The whole variable domain, filled in from reference TRBV18 and TRBJ2-3, reads NAGVMQNPRHLVRRRGQEARLRCSPMKGHSHVYWYRQLPEEGLKFMVYLQKENIIDESGMPKERFSAEFPKEGPSILRIQQVVRGDSAAYFCASSPREAGDADTQYFGPGTRLTVL.

The rearrangement links TRBV7-9 to TRBJ2-2; 13 positions match TRBD2. The germline gives CDR1 SEHNR, CDR2 FQNEAQ (reference sequence). The CDR3 spans 19 residues. Trimming took 3 bases from V and 0 from J; bases not matched to a gene: 7. CDR3 bases: TGTGCCAGCAGCTTCGGGACTAGCGGGGTCCTATCGAACACCGGGGAGCTGTTTTTT. As protein: CASSFGTSGVLSNTGELFF.

This clonotype has a single count. The rearrangement joins TRBV5-1 to TRBJ2-1; D is tentatively TRBD1 or TRBD2 (6 bases each). From germline, CDR1 is SGHRS and CDR2 YFSETQ. CDR3 length: 15 amino acids. V shed 4 bases and J shed 1 base, with 12 bases lying between them. The CDR3 DNA is TGCGCCAGCAGCAAGGAGGGGGGTTCCTACAATGAGCAGTTCTTC. It translates to CASSKEGGSYNEQFF.

The chain employs TRBV2 and TRBJ2-5; 10 positions match TRBD2. With 8 bases clipped from V and 1 base from J, the junction kept 4 bases outside the gene matches. The CDR3 is made up of 14 amino acids. The germline CDR1 and CDR2 sequences are SNHLY and FYNNEI. This chain's CDR3 is CASVLAGGQETQYF. In DNA form, the CDR3 reads TGTGCCAGCGTCTTAGCGGGGGGCCAAGAGACCCAGTACTTC.

The chain employs TRBV5-4 and TRBJ2-7; D unresolved. V lost 4 bases and J lost 0, with 2 bases in between. The CDR3 length is 11 residues. Germline V gene lookup returns CDR1 SGHNT and CDR2 YYREEE (reference sequence). The CDR3 DNA reads TGTGCCAGCAGCGTCTCCTACGAGCAGTACTTC. This sequence encodes CASSVSYEQYF. The variable domain in full, with the rest retrieved from reference TRBV5-4 and TRBJ2-7, is ETGVTQSPTHLIKTRGQQVTLRCSSQSGHNTVSWYQQALGQGPQFIFQYYREEENGRGNFPPRFSGLQFPNYSSELNVNALELDDSALYLCASSVSYEQYFGPGTRLTVT.

The chain has TRBV7-9 and TRBJ1-4; D uncertain. Trimming left V 1 base short and J 5 bases short, with 8 bases between. The germline V gene encodes CDR1 SEHNR and CDR2 FQNEAQ (reference sequence). There are 14 residues in the CDR3. The CDR3 bases are TGTGCCAGCAGCTTAGTGTCCTCCAATGAAAAACTGTTTTTT. Translated, it gives CASSLVSSNEKLFF. Using reference TRBV7-9 and TRBJ1-4 for the parts outside the CDR3, the full variable domain is DTGVSQNPRHKITKRGQNVTFRCDPISEHNRLYWYRQTLGQGPEFLTYFQNEAQLEKSRLLSDRFSAERPKGSFSTLEIQRTEQGDSAMYLCASSLVSSNEKLFFGSGTQLSVL.

The chain couples TRBV19 to TRBJ2-2; the match to TRBD1 covers 9 bases. The V segment lost 8 bases and the J segment 5 bases; nucleotides outside the gene matches: 12. CDR1 LNHDA and CDR2 SQIVND come from the germline V gene (reference sequence). The CDR3 sequence is 16 residues long. The CDR3: CASCELTGGLTGELFF. The DNA for the CDR3 is TGTGCCAGTTGTGAATTGACAGGGGGTTTAACCGGGGAGCTGTTTTTT.

This chain joins TRBV7-8 and TRBJ2-7, with a tentative D call TRBD1 (6 bases). Germline CDR1 reads SGHVS; CDR2 reads FQNEAQ. V gave up 1 base and J gave up 2 bases, with 12 bases separating them. The CDR3 sequence is 15 residues long. CDR3 residues: CASSLDRVKAYEQYF. In DNA form, the CDR3 reads TGTGCCAGCAGCTTAGACAGGGTAAAAGCCTACGAGCAGTACTTC.

This chain joins TRBV20-1 and TRBJ2-1; no clear D. Germline V gene sequence: CDR1 DFQATT, CDR2 SNEGSKA (reference sequence). Trimming left V 6 bases short and J 9 bases short, with 12 bases between. The CDR3 spans 11 residues. CDR3 nucleotide sequence: TGCAGTGCCGACTCGGGTCCTGAGCAGTTCTTC. This encodes CSADSGPEQFF.

The CDR3 loop reads CASSPPRGTDTQYF. CDR3 nucleotide sequence: TGTGCCAGCAGTCCACCGAGGGGCACAGATACGCAGTATTTT. The gene calls are TRBV12-3 or TRBV12-4 and TRBJ2-3; weak D call: TRBD2 (5 bases). The CDR3 contains 14 residues. Trimming pared 5 bases from V and 1 base from J, leaving 10 bases between.

The chain links TRBV15 to TRBJ2-7, with a tentative D call TRBD2 (5 bases). The CDR3 contains 15 residues. The ends were cut back, 5 bases at V and 2 bases at J, with 16 bases in the middle. Germline loops: CDR1 LNHNV, CDR2 YYDKDF (reference sequence). Here the CDR3 DNA reads TGTGCCACCAGCCCAGGTACAGCGGAAACCTACGAGCAGTACTTC. Its translation is CATSPGTAETYEQYF.

This clonotype has only one observation. This chain uses TRBV2 with TRBJ1-5, with D unresolved. From germline, CDR1 is SNHLY and CDR2 FYNNEI. The V gene lost 4 bases and the J gene lost 7 bases, with 5 bases spanning the gap. This CDR3 contains 11 residues. The CDR3 sequence is CASSVGQPQHF. CDR3 sequence (DNA): TGTGCCAGCAGTGTAGGCCAGCCCCAGCATTTT.

V is TRBV30 and J is TRBJ1-4; no clear D. The CDR3 extends over 13 amino acids. Germline V gives CDR1 GTSNPN, CDR2 SVGIG (reference sequence). Between the trimmed V and J ends, which lost 0 bases and 8 bases, there was a span of 10 bases. The CDR3 reads CAWSVTEGEKLFF. The CDR3 nucleotides read TGTGCCTGGAGTGTCACGGAAGGGGAAAAACTGTTTTTT. The full variable domain, with the rest looked up from reference TRBV30 and TRBJ1-4, is SQTIHQWPATLVQPVGSPLSLECTVEGTSNPNLYWYRQAAGRGLQLLFYSVGIGQISSEVPQNLSASRPQDRQFILSSKKLLLSDSGFYLCAWSVTEGEKLFFGSGTQLSVL.

The chain uses TRBV5-4 and TRBJ1-1, with unresolved D. Germline V gene data show CDR1 as SGHNT and CDR2 as YYREEE (reference sequence). V was trimmed by 3 bases and J by 5 bases, leaving 14 bases between them. The CDR3 loop spans 14 amino acids. CDR3 sequence reads: CASSYPERPTEAFF. The DNA for the CDR3 is TGTGCCAGCAGCTACCCCGAGAGGCCGACTGAAGCTTTCTTT.

CDR3 sequence: CASSFSVVTEAFF. The CDR3 DNA is TGTGCCAGCAGTTTTAGCGTCGTCACTGAAGCTTTCTTT. V and J are TRBV27 and TRBJ1-1; no clear D gene. Germline V CDR1 and CDR2: MNHEY, SMNVEV (reference sequence). The CDR3 contains 13 residues. With 3 bases removed from V and 4 bases from J, the gap between germline ends came to 9 bases.

The CDR3 region is CASSSRDSMNTEAFF. The CDR3 DNA follows: TGTGCCAGCAGCTCCAGGGATAGCATGAACACTGAAGCTTTCTTT. V is TRBV13 and J is TRBJ1-1; tentative D call: TRBD1 (5 bases). Trimming stripped 4 bases from V and 0 bases from J, with 12 bases between. This CDR3 spans 15 amino acids. Germline V CDR1 and CDR2: PRHDT, FYEKMQ (reference sequence).

V is TRBV6-5 and J is TRBJ1-5, with no clear D. The length of the CDR3 is 12 residues. With 7 bases removed from V and 5 bases from J, the gap between germline ends came to 9 bases. CDR1 MNHEY and CDR2 SVGAGI come from the germline V gene. DNA of the CDR3: TGTGCCAGCAACAGAGGAGATCAGCCCCAGCATTTT. Translated, it gives CASNRGDQPQHF.

The chain combines TRBV27 with TRBJ1-3; D is unresolved. CDR1 and CDR2 (germline): MNHEY, SMNVEV (reference sequence). The V and J ends lost 2 bases and 0 bases respectively, with 20 bases between them. CDR3 size: 19 residues. The CDR3 nucleotides read TGTGCCAGCAGTTTACAATTCCGGGATATCCCTGGCTCTGGAAACACCATATATTTT. As protein: CASSLQFRDIPGSGNTIYF.

The DNA for the CDR3 is TGTGCCAGCAGCGTAGGAGGGGCCAATAACTACGAGCAGTACTTC. Translation gives CASSVGGANNYEQYF. V usage is TRBV9 and J usage is TRBJ2-7; D may match TRBD1 or TRBD2 (5 bases each). The CDR3 is made up of 15 amino acids. V was trimmed by 0 bases and J by 3 bases, leaving 13 bases between them. Germline values: CDR1 SGDLS, CDR2 YYNGEE.

The J gene is TRBJ2-7, the V gene TRBV6-6; D may correspond to TRBD1 or TRBD2 (6 bases each). The CDR3 runs to 15 residues. Germline CDR1 and CDR2: MNHNY and SVGAGI (reference sequence). V lost 6 bases and J 3 bases, leaving 18 bases between the germline ends. The CDR3 is CASSETGGGVYEQYF. CDR3 nucleotide sequence: TGTGCCAGCAGCGAGACAGGCGGCGGGGTCTACGAGCAGTACTTC.